This T cell receptor beta chain was recorded in a study of T cells after yellow fever vaccination. The wider study: SMART-Seq v4 Ultra Low Input handled preparation of low-cell-number fractions.

Between the trimmed V and J ends, which lost 2 bases and 8 bases, there was a span of 12 bases. Germline CDR1 and CDR2: SGHTA and FQGNSA. The CDR3 runs to 13 residues. Points from the study as a whole: The appearance of a small share of clonotypes in both CD4 and CD8 compartments was observed. Abundant contaminating clonotypes from the bulk population could appear in FACS-sorted repertoires.

About this clonotype itself: Its antigen is unidentified.

TCRdb redid the calling of the 5' RACE reads with MiXCR, one entry per CDR3 protein. Among fewer than 500,000 distinct CDR3 sequences listed, around 20% were seen once. The source is a man aged 18 to 29 who received the YFV17D yellow fever vaccine. The sequencing used PBMCs, collected before the yellow fever booster vaccination. This rearrangement joins TRBV7-2 to TRBJ1-2; TRBD1 might be the D (5 bases). CDR3 amino acids: CASSLNGARGYTF. CDR3 bases: TGTGCCAGCAGCTTAAACGGGGCGCGAGGCTACACCTTC.